This T cell receptor beta chain was retrieved from a study of cytomegalovirus exposure and HLA in healthy donors. About this clone itself: Its specificity is not known.

CDR3 length: 15 residues. Germline V gene sequence: CDR1 LGHNT, CDR2 FRNRAP. J gave up 9 bases and V 1 base, and 4 bases lay outside the gene matches. The PCR was carried out with 60 Vbeta primers and 13 Jbeta primers. Method: immunoSEQ multiplex PCR; TCRdb's copy keeps in-frame clones and lacks some. Here the sample spans around 160,000 clones, about four fifths being singletons. Points from the study as a whole: As was reported, the HLA-A and HLA-B alleles of most subjects were accurately predicted from TCR beta sequences. Among TCR beta chains of equal frequency, HLA-associated ones were more clonally expanded in a later analysis.

The source of this sequence is a male donor in good health and CMV-seropositive. Sequenced: PBMCs. The rearrangement uses TRBV12-5 and TRBJ2-1, with TRBD1 matching over 12 bases. As DNA, the CDR3 is TGTGCTAGTGGTTTGGGGGACAGGGGGCAGGGTGAGCAGTTCTTC. Translated, it gives CASGLGDRGQGEQFF.